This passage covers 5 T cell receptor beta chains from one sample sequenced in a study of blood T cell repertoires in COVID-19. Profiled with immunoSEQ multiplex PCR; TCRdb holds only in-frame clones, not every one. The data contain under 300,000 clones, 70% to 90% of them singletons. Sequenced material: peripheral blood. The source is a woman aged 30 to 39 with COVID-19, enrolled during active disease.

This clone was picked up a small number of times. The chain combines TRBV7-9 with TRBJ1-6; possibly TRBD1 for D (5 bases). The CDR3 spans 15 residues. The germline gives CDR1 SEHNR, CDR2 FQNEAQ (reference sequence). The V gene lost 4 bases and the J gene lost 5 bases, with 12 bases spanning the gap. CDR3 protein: CASSSLTENNSPLHF. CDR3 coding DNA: TGTGCCAGCAGCTCCTTGACAGAGAATAATTCACCCCTCCACTTT. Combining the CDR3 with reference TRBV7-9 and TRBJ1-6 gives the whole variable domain DTGVSQNPRHKITKRGQNVTFRCDPISEHNRLYWYRQTLGQGPEFLTYFQNEAQLEKSRLLSDRFSAERPKGSFSTLEIQRTEQGDSAMYLCASSSLTENNSPLHFGNGTRLTVT.

CDR3 protein: CASSEAGGYEQYF. The CDR3 nucleotides are TGTGCCAGCTCCGAAGCGGGGGGCTACGAGCAGTACTTC. The rearrangement uses TRBV18 and TRBJ2-7, with 9 bases that match TRBD2. The CDR3 sequence is 13 residues long. V was pared by 6 bases and J by 3 bases, with 3 bases of the junction left unmatched. The germline gives CDR1 KGHSH, CDR2 LQKENI.

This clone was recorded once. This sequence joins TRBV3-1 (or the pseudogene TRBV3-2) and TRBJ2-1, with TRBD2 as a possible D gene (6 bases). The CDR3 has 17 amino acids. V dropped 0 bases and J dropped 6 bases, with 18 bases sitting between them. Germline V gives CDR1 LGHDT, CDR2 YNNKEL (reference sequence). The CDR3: CASSQDELEEGLNEQFF. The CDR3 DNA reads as TGTGCCAGCAGCCAAGATGAGCTGGAGGAGGGTCTCAATGAGCAGTTCTTC.

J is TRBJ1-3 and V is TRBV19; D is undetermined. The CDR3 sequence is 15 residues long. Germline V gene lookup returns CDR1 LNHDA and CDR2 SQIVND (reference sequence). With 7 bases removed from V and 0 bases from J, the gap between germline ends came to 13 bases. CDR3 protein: CASTTTSNSGNTIYF. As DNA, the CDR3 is TGTGCCAGTACCACGACATCCAACTCTGGAAACACCATATATTTT.

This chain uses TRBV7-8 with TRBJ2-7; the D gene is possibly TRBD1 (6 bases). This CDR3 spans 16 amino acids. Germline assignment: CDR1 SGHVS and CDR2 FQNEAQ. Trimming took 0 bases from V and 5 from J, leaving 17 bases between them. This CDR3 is CASSLAVTTGSNEQYF. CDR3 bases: TGTGCCAGCAGCTTAGCGGTTACGACAGGTTCTAACGAGCAGTACTTC.